These 13 T cell receptor beta chains share one sample of origin, sequenced in a study of control samples from healthy donors and cancer patients. TCRdb's copy holds only in-frame clones and misses some; the assay was immunoSEQ multiplex PCR. The sample lists a few hundred thousand clones, roughly 90% occurring once. What was sequenced was PBMCs. All receptors derive from a man aged 35-49 years with head and neck cancer.

The chain links TRBV19 to TRBJ2-5; a weak D match, TRBD1 (6 bases). Germline CDR1 LNHDA, CDR2 SQIVND (reference sequence). V shed 3 bases and J shed 2 bases, with 10 bases lying between them. CDR3 length equals 14 residues. As DNA, the CDR3 is TGTGCCAGTAGTATTATTGGACAGCAAGAGACCCAGTACTTC. This gives the protein CASSIIGQQETQYF.

The chain employs TRBV6-5 and TRBJ1-5; D might be TRBD1 (5 bases). The germline V gene has CDR1 MNHEY and CDR2 SVGAGI. The CDR3 sequence is 15 residues long. V was shortened by 8 bases and J by 2 bases, with 16 bases between the two germline ends. The DNA for the CDR3 is TGTGCCAGCCGGACACTCCAGCAGGGCAATCAGCCCCAGCATTTT. Translating it yields CASRTLQQGNQPQHF.

This rearrangement joins TRBV30 to TRBJ1-5; 9 nucleotides align to TRBD1. Germline V gives CDR1 GTSNPN, CDR2 SVGIG (reference sequence). The CDR3 runs 14 residues. The J segment lost 9 bases and the V segment lost 0 bases, leaving 6 bases of the junction unmatched. CDR3 DNA: TGTGCCTGGAGTGTGGGACAGGGACCCTCGCCCCAGCATTTT. Protein: CAWSVGQGPSPQHF. Looking up the rest from reference TRBV30 and TRBJ1-5 gives the full variable domain: SQTIHQWPATLVQPVGSPLSLECTVEGTSNPNLYWYRQAAGRGLQLLFYSVGIGQISSEVPQNLSASRPQDRQFILSSKKLLLSDSGFYLCAWSVGQGPSPQHFGDGTRLSIL.

This clone has only one observation. This chain joins TRBV28 and TRBJ1-2; D might be TRBD1 (6 bases). Germline loops: CDR1 MDHEN, CDR2 SYDVKM. This CDR3 spans 12 amino acids. The ends were cut back, 6 bases at V and 13 bases at J, with 18 bases in the middle. For the CDR3, the DNA is TGTGCCAGCAGCCAAGGGGGATCTATGAGCACCTTC. As protein: CASSQGGSMSTF.

This sequence joins TRBV30 and TRBJ2-7, with 7 bases that match TRBD2. V lost 3 bases, J lost 2 bases, and 4 bases stayed unmatched. This CDR3 is 13 amino acids long. Germline assignment: CDR1 GTSNPN and CDR2 SVGIG (reference sequence). Here the CDR3 reads CAWRSGAAYEQYF. The CDR3 DNA reads TGTGCCTGGAGAAGCGGGGCTGCCTACGAGCAGTACTTC.

The chain couples TRBV3-1 (or the pseudogene TRBV3-2) to TRBJ2-5, with TRBD2 matching over 10 bases. J gave up 2 bases and V 1 base, and 7 bases lay outside the gene matches. Germline lookup yields CDR1 LGHDT and CDR2 YNNKEL (reference sequence). This CDR3 is built from 17 residues. CDR3 sequence: CASSQVSGLAPQETQYF. CDR3 nucleotide sequence: TGTGCCAGCAGCCAAGTATCGGGACTAGCGCCACAAGAGACCCAGTACTTC.

J is TRBJ2-7 and V is TRBV3-1 (or the pseudogene TRBV3-2), with 11 bases lining up with TRBD2. The CDR3 totals 16 residues. V trimming: 4 bases; J trimming: 3 bases; junction bases outside the gene matches: 8. Germline CDR1 is LGHDT and CDR2 is YNNKEL (reference sequence). This chain's CDR3 is CASSPLRTSGLYEQYF. CDR3 DNA: TGTGCCAGCAGCCCCCTAAGGACTAGCGGGCTCTACGAGCAGTACTTC.

V and J are TRBV7-9 and TRBJ1-2; D is perhaps TRBD1 (6 bases). This CDR3 has 13 amino acids. V lost 6 bases and J 6 bases, leaving 14 bases between the germline ends. Germline CDR1 reads SEHNR; CDR2 reads FQNEAQ (reference sequence). The CDR3 nucleotides read TGTGCCAGCAGTTCATACGACAGGAATGGCTACACCTTC. This codes for CASSSYDRNGYTF.

The J gene is TRBJ1-2, the V gene TRBV9; possible D gene TRBD1, 5 bases. The CDR3 consists of 17 residues. Germline V lookup: CDR1 SGDLS, CDR2 YYNGEE. V was pared by 3 bases and J by 2 bases, with 20 bases between. CDR3: CASSDAHRTNMNYGYTF. DNA of the CDR3: TGTGCCAGCAGCGATGCCCACAGGACTAATATGAACTATGGCTACACCTTC. Looking up the rest from reference TRBV9 and TRBJ1-2 gives the full variable domain: DSGVTQTPKHLITATGQRVTLRCSPRSGDLSVYWYQQSLDQGLQFLIQYYNGEERAKGNILERFSAQQFPDLHSELNLSSLELGDSALYFCASSDAHRTNMNYGYTFGSGTRLTVV.

The chain employs TRBV18 and TRBJ2-2, with TRBD2 matching over 11 bases. With V trimmed by 1 base and J by 3 bases, 1 base remained unmatched. CDR1 and CDR2 from the germline V gene are KGHSH and LQKENI. The CDR3 totals 16 residues. DNA for the CDR3: TGTGCCAGCTCACCACTACTAGCGGGAGACACCGGGGAGCTGTTTTTT. It is translated as CASSPLLAGDTGELFF.

V is TRBV28 and J is TRBJ2-7, with 10 bases that match TRBD1. This CDR3 is 15 amino acids long. Trimming removed 4 bases from V and 4 bases from J; junction bases left unmatched: 7. The germline CDR1 and CDR2 sequences are MDHEN and SYDVKM. This CDR3 is CASSSPGTGVYEQYF. DNA of the CDR3: TGTGCCAGCAGTTCCCCCGGGACAGGGGTTTACGAGCAGTACTTC.

This clone was counted between two and nine times. The same CDR3 is also encoded by other DNA sequences in this sample. This chain connects TRBV7-3 to TRBJ1-1; 8 positions match TRBD1. V was clipped by 5 bases and J by 4 bases; unmatched bases: 3. CDR1 is SGHTA, CDR2 FQGTGA, per germline. This CDR3 region has 13 residues. The CDR3 nucleotides read TGTGCCAGCAGCACAACAGGGGGCACTGAAGCTTTCTTT. The encoded protein is CASSTTGGTEAFF. Based on the CDR3 plus reference TRBV7-3 and TRBJ1-1, the full variable domain is GAGVSQTPSNKVTEKGKYVELRCDPISGHTALYWYRQSLGQGPEFLIYFQGTGAADDSGLPNDRFFAVRPEGSVSTLKIQRTERGDSAVYLCASSTTGGTEAFFGQGTRLTVV.

The V and J genes are TRBV7-6 and TRBJ2-3, with D uncertain. Per germline, CDR1 SGHVS and CDR2 FNYEAQ. The V and J ends lost 0 bases and 1 base respectively, with 5 bases between them. There are 14 residues in the CDR3. The CDR3: CASSLADGTDTQYF. CDR3 DNA: TGTGCCAGCAGCTTAGCGGATGGCACAGATACGCAGTATTTT. The full variable domain, with the rest looked up from reference TRBV7-6 and TRBJ2-3, is GAGVSQSPRYKVTKRGQDVALRCDPISGHVSLYWYRQALGQGPEFLTYFNYEAQQDKSGLPNDRFSAERPEGSISTLTIQRTEQRDSAMYRCASSLADGTDTQYFGPGTRLTVL.